This T cell receptor (beta chain) stems from a study of Ad26.COV2.S vaccination and SARS-CoV-2 variants. Study at large: A participant enrolled in the COV1001 Ad26.COV2.S trial arm provided the sample.

Treatment noted: 15 to 20 received Ad26.COV2.S at low or high dose, single or two shots; five or six received placebo; per-sample allocation not given. Day 63 following the first vaccine or placebo injection was when the samples were taken. Study observations and caveats: With respect to non-spike TCR breadth, vaccine and placebo recipients were similar.

Sequencing was performed with immunoSEQ multiplex PCR; in TCRdb, only in-frame clones are kept and a portion is missing. Seen here are about 350,000 clones, roughly 90% observed once, and the top ten hold roughly 5%. To note about this clone: The antigen remains unidentified.

The source of this sequence is a person aged 18-60 years who received the Ad26.COV2.S COVID-19 vaccine or a placebo. Source: peripheral blood, taken in a trial of Ad26.COV2.S vaccine versus placebo.

The CDR3 here is CASSLAQGSQDTQYF. CDR3 DNA: TGTGCCAGCAGCTTGGCACAGGGATCACAGGATACGCAGTATTTT. The gene calls are TRBV5-6 and TRBJ2-3; maybe TRBD1 (6 bases). Trimming took 0 bases from V and 6 from J, leaving 14 bases between them. The CDR3 has 15 residues. Germline V gene data show CDR1 as SGHDT and CDR2 as YYEEEE. The variable domain in full, completed from reference TRBV5-6 and TRBJ2-3, reads DAGVTQSPTHLIKTRGQQVTLRCSPKSGHDTVSWYQQALGQGPQFIFQYYEEEERQRGNFPDRFSGHQFPNYSSELNVNALLLGDSALYLCASSLAQGSQDTQYFGPGTRLTVL.